This T cell receptor beta chain was captured by sequencing in a study of CD8+ T cells in alopecia areata. Sampling of alopecia areata patients yielded lesional scalp punch biopsies as well as peripheral blood. Extraction of RNA preceded its reverse transcription into cDNA, which served as the sequencing template. Data came from immunoSEQ multiplex PCR; TCRdb stores just in-frame clones and leaves some out. The table has approximately 140,000 clones, over 45% seen once. Study conclusions and caveats: Normal skin's resident alphabeta T cells are also sequenced in scalp samples.

Worth noting for this clone: The antigen remains unidentified.

This receptor was obtained from a human donor with alopecia areata. Source material: CD4+ T cells sorted from blood.

CDR3 nucleotides: TGCGCCAGCAGCTTGGGACAGGCGTCCTACACCTTC. Translated: CASSLGQASYTF. The rearrangement links TRBV5-1 to TRBJ1-2; D perhaps matches TRBD1 (6 bases). CDR1 is SGHRS, CDR2 YFSETQ, per germline. The CDR3 has 12 residues. Trimming removed 0 bases from V and 10 bases from J, with 10 bases in between.